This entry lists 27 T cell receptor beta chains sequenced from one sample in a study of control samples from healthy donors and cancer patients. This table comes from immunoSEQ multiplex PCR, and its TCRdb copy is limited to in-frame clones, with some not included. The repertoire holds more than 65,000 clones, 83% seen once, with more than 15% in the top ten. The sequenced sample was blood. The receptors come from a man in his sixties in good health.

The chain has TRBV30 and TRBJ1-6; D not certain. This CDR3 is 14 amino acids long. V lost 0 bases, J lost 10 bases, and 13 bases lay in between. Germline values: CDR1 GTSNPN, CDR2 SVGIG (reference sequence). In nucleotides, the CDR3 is TGTGCCTGGAGTGTGGGGAGGGAAGGCTCACCCCTCCACTTT. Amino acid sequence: CAWSVGREGSPLHF.

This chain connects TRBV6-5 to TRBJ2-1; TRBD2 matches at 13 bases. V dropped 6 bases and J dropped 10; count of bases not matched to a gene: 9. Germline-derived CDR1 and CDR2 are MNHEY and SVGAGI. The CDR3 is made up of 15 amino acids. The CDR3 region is CASSLTSGRSGEQFF. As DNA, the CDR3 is TGTGCCAGCAGCCTGACTAGCGGGAGGTCAGGGGAGCAGTTCTTC.

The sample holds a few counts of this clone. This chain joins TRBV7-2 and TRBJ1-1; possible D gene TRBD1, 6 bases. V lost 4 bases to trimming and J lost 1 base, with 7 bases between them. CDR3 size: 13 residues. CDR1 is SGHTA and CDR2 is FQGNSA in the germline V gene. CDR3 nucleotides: TGTGCCAGCAGCTCGGACAGGAACACTGAAGCTTTCTTT. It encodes CASSSDRNTEAFF. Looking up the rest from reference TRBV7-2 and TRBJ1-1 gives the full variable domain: GAGVSQSPSNKVTEKGKDVELRCDPISGHTALYWYRQSLGQGLEFLIYFQGNSAPDKSGLPSDRFSAERTGGSVSTLTIQRTQQEDSAVYLCASSSDRNTEAFFGQGTRLTVV.

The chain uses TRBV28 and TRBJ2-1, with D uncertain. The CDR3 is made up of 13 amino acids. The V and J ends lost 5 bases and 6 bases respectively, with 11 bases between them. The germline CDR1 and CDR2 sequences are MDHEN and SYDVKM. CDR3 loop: CASSLPVRNEQFF. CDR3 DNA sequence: TGTGCCAGCAGTCTCCCGGTTCGCAATGAGCAGTTCTTC. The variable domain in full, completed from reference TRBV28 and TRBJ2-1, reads DVKVTQSSRYLVKRTGEKVFLECVQDMDHENMFWYRQDPGLGLRLIYFSYDVKMKEKGDIPEGYSVSREKKERFSLILESASTNQTSMYLCASSLPVRNEQFFGPGTRLTVL.

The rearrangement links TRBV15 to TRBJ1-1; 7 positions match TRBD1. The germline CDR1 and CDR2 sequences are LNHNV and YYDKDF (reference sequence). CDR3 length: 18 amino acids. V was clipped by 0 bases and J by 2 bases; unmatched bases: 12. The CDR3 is CATSRDWSRTGKNTEAFF. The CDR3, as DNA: TGTGCCACCAGCAGAGATTGGTCCAGGACAGGTAAAAACACTGAAGCTTTCTTT.

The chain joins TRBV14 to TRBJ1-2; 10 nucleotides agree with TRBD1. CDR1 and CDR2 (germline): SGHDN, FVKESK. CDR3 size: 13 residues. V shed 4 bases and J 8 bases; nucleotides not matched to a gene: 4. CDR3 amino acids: CASSPGQGMGYTF. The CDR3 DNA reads TGTGCCAGCAGCCCGGGACAGGGGATGGGCTACACCTTC. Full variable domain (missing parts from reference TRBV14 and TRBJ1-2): EAGVTQFPSHSVIEKGQTVTLRCDPISGHDNLYWYRRVMGKEIKFLLHFVKESKQDESGMPNNRFLAERTGGTYSTLKVQPAELEDSGVYFCASSPGQGMGYTFGSGTRLTVV.

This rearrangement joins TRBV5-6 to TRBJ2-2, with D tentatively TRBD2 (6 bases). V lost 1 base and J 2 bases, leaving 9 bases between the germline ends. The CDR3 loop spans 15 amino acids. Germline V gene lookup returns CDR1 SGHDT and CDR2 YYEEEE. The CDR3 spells CASSLPGDNTGELFF. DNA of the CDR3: TGTGCCAGCAGCTTGCCGGGAGATAACACCGGGGAGCTGTTTTTT.

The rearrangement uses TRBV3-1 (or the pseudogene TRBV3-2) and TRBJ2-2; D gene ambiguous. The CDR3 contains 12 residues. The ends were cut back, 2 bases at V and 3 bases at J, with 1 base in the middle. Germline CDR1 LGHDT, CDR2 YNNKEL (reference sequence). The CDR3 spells CASSQHTGELFF. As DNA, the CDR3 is TGTGCCAGCAGCCAACACACCGGGGAGCTGTTTTTT.

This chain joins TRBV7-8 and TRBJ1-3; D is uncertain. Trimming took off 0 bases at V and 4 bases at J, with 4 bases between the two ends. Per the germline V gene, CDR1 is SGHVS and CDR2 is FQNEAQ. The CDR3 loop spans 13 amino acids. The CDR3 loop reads CASSLAQGNTIYF. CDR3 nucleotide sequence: TGTGCCAGCAGCTTAGCGCAGGGAAACACCATATATTTT.

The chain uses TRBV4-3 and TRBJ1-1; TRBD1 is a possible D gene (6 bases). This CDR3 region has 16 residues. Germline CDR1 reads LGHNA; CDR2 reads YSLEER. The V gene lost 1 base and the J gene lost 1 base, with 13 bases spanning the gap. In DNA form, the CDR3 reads TGCGCCAGCAGCCAAGCAGGGGAGTGGGGGAACACTGAAGCTTTCTTT. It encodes CASSQAGEWGNTEAFF.

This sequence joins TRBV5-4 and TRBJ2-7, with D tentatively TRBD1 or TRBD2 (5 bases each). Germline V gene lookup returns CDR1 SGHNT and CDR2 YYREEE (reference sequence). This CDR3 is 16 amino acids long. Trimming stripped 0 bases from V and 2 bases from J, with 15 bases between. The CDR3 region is CASSLGGGQGAYEQYF. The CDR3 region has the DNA TGTGCCAGCAGCTTGGGGGGTGGCCAGGGAGCCTACGAGCAGTACTTC.

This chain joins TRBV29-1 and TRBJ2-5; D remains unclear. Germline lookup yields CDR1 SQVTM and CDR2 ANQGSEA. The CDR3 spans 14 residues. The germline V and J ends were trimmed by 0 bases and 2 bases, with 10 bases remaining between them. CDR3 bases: TGCAGCGTTGAAGATCTTACGGAACAAGAGACCCAGTACTTC. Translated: CSVEDLTEQETQYF.

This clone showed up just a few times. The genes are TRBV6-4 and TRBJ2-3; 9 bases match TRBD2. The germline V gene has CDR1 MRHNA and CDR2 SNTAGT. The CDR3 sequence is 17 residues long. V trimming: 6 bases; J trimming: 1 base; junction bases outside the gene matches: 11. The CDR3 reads CASRPPLTSGRTDTQYF. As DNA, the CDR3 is TGTGCCAGCAGACCCCCCTTGACTAGCGGACGCACAGATACGCAGTATTTT.

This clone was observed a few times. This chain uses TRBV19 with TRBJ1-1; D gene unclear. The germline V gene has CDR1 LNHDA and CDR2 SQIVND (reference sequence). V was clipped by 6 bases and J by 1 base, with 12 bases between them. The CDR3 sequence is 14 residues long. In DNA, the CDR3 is TGTGCCAGTAGCCCTGTGCCTGGGAACACTGAAGCTTTCTTT. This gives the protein CASSPVPGNTEAFF.

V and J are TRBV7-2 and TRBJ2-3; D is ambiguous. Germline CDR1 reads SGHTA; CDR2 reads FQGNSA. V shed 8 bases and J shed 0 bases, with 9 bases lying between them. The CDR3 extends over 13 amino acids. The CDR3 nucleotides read TGTGCCAGCGGACCTTACAGCACAGATACGCAGTATTTT. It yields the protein CASGPYSTDTQYF.

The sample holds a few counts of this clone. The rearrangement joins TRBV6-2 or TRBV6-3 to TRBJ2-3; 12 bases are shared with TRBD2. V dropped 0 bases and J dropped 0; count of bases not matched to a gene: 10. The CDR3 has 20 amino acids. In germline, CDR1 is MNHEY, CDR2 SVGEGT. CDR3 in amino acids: CASSYSPSGRGIPSTDTQYF. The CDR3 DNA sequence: TGTGCCAGCAGTTACTCGCCTAGCGGGAGGGGGATCCCTAGCACAGATACGCAGTATTTT.

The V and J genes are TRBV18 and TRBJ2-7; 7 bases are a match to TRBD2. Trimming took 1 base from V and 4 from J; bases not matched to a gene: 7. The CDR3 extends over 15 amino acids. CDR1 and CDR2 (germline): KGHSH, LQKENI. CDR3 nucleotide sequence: TGTGCCAGCTCACCACTATCAGGGAGGGTTTACGAGCAGTACTTC. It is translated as CASSPLSGRVYEQYF.

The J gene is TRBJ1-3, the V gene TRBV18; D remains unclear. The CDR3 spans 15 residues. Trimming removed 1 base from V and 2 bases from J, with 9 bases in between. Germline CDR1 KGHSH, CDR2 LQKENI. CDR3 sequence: CASSPQSDPGNTIYF. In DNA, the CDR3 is TGTGCCAGCTCACCACAATCTGACCCTGGAAACACCATATATTTT.

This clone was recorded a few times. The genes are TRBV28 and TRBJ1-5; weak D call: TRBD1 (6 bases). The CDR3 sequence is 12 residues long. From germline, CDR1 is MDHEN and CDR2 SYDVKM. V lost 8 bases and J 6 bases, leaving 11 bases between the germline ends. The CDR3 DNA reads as TGTGCCAGCTCCAAAGGGGGTCAGCCCCAGCATTTT. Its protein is CASSKGGQPQHF.

CDR3 nucleotide sequence: TGTGCCAGTAGTATCGGAATGGGGGTTAACACTGAAGCTTTCTTT. It translates to CASSIGMGVNTEAFF. The rearrangement uses TRBV19 and TRBJ1-1; possibly TRBD1 for D (5 bases). V was pared by 3 bases and J by 2 bases, with 13 bases between. CDR1 is LNHDA and CDR2 is SQIVND in the germline V gene (reference sequence). The CDR3 sequence is 15 residues long.

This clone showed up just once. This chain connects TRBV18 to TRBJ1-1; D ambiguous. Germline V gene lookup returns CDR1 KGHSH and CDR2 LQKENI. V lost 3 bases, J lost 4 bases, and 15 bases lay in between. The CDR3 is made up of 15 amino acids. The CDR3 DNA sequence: TGTGCCAGCTCACCCCCGAGTACTGGTATCACTGAAGCTTTCTTT. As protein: CASSPPSTGITEAFF.

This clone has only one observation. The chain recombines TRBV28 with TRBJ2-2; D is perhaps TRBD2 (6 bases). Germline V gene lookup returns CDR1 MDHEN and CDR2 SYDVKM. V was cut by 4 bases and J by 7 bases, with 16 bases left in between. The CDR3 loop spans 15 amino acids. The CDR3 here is CASSSPGRRLGELFF. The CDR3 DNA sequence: TGTGCCAGCAGTTCGCCTGGGAGGAGGCTCGGGGAGCTGTTTTTT. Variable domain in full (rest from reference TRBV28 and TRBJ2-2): DVKVTQSSRYLVKRTGEKVFLECVQDMDHENMFWYRQDPGLGLRLIYFSYDVKMKEKGDIPEGYSVSREKKERFSLILESASTNQTSMYLCASSSPGRRLGELFFGEGSRLTVL.

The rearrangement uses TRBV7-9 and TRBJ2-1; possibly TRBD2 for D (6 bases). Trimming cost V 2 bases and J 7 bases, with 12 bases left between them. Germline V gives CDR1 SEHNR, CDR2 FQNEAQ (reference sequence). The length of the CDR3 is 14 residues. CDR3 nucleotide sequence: TGTGCCAGCAGCTTATCGGGCGGGATGAATGAGCAGTTCTTC. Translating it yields CASSLSGGMNEQFF.

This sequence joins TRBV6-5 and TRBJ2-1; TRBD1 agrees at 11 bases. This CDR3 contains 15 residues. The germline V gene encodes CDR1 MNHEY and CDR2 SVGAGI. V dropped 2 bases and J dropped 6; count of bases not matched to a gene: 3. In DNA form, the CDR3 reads TGTGCCAGCAGTTACGAGGGACAGGGGGGCAATGAGCAGTTCTTC. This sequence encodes CASSYEGQGGNEQFF.

The CDR3 nucleotides read TGTGCCAGCAGTCCCCTGGGAAGAAATGAAAAACTGTTTTTT. It specifies CASSPLGRNEKLFF. The chain employs TRBV27 and TRBJ1-4; D is ambiguous. The CDR3 covers 14 residues. Germline assignment: CDR1 MNHEY and CDR2 SMNVEV (reference sequence). Between the trimmed V and J ends, which lost 5 bases and 5 bases, there was a span of 12 bases.

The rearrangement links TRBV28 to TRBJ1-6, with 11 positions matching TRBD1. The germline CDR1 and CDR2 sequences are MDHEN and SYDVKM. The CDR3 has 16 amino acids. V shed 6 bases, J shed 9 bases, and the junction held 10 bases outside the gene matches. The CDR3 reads CASREDRGRQRSPLHF. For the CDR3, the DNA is TGTGCCAGCAGGGAGGACAGGGGGCGCCAACGTTCACCCCTCCACTTT. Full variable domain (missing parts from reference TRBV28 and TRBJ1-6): DVKVTQSSRYLVKRTGEKVFLECVQDMDHENMFWYRQDPGLGLRLIYFSYDVKMKEKGDIPEGYSVSREKKERFSLILESASTNQTSMYLCASREDRGRQRSPLHFGNGTRLTVT.

The CDR3 bases are TGTGCCAGTAGTATAGTGGGACAGTACAATGAGCAGTTCTTC. It codes for CASSIVGQYNEQFF. The V and J genes are TRBV19 and TRBJ2-1; 7 positions agree with TRBD1. This CDR3 is 14 amino acids long. Germline V gene sequence: CDR1 LNHDA, CDR2 SQIVND (reference sequence). The V gene end was trimmed by 1 base and the J gene end by 4 bases; junction bases not matched to a gene: 1.